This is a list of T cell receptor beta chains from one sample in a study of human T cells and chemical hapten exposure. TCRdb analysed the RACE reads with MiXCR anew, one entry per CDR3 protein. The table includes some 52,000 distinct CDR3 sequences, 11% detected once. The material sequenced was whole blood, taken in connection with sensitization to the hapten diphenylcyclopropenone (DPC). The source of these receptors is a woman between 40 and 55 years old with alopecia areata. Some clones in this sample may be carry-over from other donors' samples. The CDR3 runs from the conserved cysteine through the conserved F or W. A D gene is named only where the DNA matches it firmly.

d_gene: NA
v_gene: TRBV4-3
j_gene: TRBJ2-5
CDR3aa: CASSQDDPGRETQYF

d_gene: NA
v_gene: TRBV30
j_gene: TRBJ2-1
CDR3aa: CAWSEAGEQFF

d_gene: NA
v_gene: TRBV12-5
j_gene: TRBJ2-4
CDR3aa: CASGFARGGIQYF

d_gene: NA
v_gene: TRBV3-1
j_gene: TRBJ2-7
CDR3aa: CASSQVSRKDEQYF

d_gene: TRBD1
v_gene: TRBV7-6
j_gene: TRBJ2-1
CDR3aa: CASSLGDRVYNEQFF

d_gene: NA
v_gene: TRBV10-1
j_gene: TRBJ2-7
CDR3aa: CASSEGATGLYEQYF

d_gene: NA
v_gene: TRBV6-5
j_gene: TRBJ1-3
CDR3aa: CASSLTLSSGNTIYF

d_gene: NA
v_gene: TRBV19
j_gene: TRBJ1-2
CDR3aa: CATRTALRYTF

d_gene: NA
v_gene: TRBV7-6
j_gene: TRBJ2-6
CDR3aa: CASSLALSGANVLTF

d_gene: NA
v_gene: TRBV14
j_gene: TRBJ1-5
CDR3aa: CASSPGAGNQPQHF

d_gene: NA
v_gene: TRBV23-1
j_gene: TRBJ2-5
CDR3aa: CASSPLSGFLGETQYF

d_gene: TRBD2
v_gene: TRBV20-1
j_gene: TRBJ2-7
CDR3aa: CSAPDIAGGVSYEQYF

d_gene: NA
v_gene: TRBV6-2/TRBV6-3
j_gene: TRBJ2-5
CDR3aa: CASNRPVAEETQYF

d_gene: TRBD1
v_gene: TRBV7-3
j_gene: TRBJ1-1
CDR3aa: CASSLTGTETEAFF

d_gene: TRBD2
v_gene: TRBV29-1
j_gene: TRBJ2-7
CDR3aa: CSDRGAGAHYEQYF

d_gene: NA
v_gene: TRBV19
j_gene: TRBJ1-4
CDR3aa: CASSRQYLNEKLFF

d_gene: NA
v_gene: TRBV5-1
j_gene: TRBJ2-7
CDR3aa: CASSLGQTGDEQYF

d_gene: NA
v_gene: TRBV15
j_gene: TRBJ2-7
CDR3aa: CATSRDRVSQYF

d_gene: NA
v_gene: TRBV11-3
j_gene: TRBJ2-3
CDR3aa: CASSSYSGTDTQYF

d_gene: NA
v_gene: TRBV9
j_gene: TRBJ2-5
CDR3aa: CASSVTGRQETQYF

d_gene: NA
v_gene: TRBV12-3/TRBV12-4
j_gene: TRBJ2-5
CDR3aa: CASSLGRFTETQYF

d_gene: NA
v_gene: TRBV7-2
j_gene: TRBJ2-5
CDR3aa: CASSLVREETQYF

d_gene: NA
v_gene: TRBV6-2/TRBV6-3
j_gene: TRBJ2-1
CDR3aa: CASIPGPGEQFF

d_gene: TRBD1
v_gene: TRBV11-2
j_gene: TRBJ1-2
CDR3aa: CASSQDRGQGYTF

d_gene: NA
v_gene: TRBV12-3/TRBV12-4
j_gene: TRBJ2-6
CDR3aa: CAVQGSGANVLTF

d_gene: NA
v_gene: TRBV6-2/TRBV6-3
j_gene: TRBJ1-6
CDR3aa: CASSYTGQSAPLHF

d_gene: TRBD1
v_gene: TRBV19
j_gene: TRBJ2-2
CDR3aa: CATRNLQGANTGELFF

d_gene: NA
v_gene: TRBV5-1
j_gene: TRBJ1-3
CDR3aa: CASSPIGQLSGNTIYF

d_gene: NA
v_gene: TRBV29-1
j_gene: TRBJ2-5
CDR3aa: CSVEDGPGEGRETQYF

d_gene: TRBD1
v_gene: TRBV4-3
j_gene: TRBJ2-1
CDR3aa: CASSRGQPLSYNEQFF

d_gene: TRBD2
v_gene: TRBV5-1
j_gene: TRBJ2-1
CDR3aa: CASSPWGVGLGAYNEQFF

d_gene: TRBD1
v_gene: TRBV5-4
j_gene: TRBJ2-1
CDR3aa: CASGGGDRAVGEQFF

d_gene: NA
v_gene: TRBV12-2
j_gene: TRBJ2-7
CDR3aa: CASRLGLIYEQYF

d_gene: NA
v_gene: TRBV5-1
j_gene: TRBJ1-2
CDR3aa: CASSLARPGVGYTF

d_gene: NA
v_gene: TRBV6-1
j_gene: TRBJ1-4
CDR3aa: CASVTAGAGEKLFF

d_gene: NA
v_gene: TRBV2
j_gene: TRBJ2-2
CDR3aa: CASSEGRRQFTGELFF

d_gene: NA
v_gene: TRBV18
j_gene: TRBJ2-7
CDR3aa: CASSPSGEREQYF

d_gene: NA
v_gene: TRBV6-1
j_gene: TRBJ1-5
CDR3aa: CASRDTMPQPQHF

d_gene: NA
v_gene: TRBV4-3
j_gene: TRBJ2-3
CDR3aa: CASSQGQGGDTQYF

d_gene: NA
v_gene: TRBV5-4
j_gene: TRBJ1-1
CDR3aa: CASSSPPVEAFF

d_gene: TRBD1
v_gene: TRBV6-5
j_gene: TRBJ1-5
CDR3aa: CASSAGQGLAQHF

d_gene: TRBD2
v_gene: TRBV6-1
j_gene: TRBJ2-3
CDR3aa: CASRIGLAGPDTQYF

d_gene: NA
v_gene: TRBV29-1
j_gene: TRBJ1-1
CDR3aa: CSVENKGQYTEAFF

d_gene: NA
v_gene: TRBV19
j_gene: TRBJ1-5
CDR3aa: CASSIYRQDNEPQHF

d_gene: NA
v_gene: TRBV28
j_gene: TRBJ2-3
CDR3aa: CASSGRTSTDTQYF

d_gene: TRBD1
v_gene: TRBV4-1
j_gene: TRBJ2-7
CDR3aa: CASSQDIQGDYEQYF

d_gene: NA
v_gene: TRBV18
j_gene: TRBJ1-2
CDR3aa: CASSPQVGYTF

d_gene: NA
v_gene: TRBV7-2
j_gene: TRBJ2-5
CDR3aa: CASSSIRGKTQYF

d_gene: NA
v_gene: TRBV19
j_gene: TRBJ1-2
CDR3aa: CASSPGAADYGYTF

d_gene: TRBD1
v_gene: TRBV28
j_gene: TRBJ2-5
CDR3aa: CASRTGTARDQYF

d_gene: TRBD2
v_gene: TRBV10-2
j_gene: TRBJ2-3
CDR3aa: CASSESLAGGPLDTQYF

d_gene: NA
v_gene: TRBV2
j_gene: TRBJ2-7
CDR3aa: CASSEYSGSYEQYF

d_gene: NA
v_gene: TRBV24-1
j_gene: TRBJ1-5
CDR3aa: CATSDFGGNQPQHF

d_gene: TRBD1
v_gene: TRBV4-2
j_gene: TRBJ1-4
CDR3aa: CASSQEGQGAEKLFF

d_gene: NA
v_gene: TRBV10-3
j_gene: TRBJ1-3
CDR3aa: CAIRSSGNTIYF